This T cell receptor (beta chain) is drawn from a study of cytomegalovirus exposure and HLA in healthy donors. 60 Vbeta and 13 Jbeta primers were used in PCR. Only in-frame clones appear in the TCRdb table, and some are missing; sequencing was by immunoSEQ multiplex PCR. This sample carries about 170,000 clones, 80% of them seen once, and the ten largest clones take 5.5% to 7.5%. Germline CDR1 MDHEN, CDR2 SYDVKM. The CDR3 sequence is 17 residues long. With 6 bases clipped from V and 2 bases from J, the junction kept 7 bases outside the gene matches. This sequence was found in a man aged 25-45 years in good health and CMV-seropositive. The V and J genes are TRBV28 and TRBJ2-3; TRBD2 matches at 14 bases. Sequencing used PBMCs. Written as DNA, the CDR3 is TGTGCCAGCAGGACCGGGACTAGCGGGAGATACACAGATACGCAGTATTTT. This sequence encodes CASRTGTSGRYTDTQYF.